Shown below are 28 T cell receptor beta chains from a single sample sequenced in a study of blood T cells in healthy people across ages. Combining a sample-barcoded 5' primer with a J-beta primer mix, a second PCR ran for roughly 6 to 12 cycles. One entry per CDR3 protein, called by TCRdb with MiXCR from the 5' RACE reads. This sample carries about 690,000 distinct CDR3 sequences, roughly two fifths of them seen once, and the ten largest clones take about 32%. Material for sequencing was blood. The origin of the receptors is a man older than 75 in good health.

This chain links TRBV20-1 with TRBJ2-3; unclear D gene. Germline values: CDR1 DFQATT, CDR2 SNEGSKA (reference sequence). The CDR3 contains 13 residues. V lost 3 bases and J 3 bases, leaving 10 bases between the germline ends. The CDR3 sequence: CSASYVPTDTQYF. The CDR3 DNA reads as TGCAGTGCTAGTTATGTCCCGACAGATACGCAGTATTTT.

This clonotype has a handful of counts. The rearrangement joins TRBV6-2 or TRBV6-3 to TRBJ1-2; tentative D call: TRBD1 (5 bases). V lost 8 bases, J lost 5 bases, and 12 bases lay in between. Per germline, CDR1 MNHEY and CDR2 SVGEGT. The CDR3 covers 12 residues. CDR3 in amino acids: CASAPGEYGYTF. DNA for the CDR3: TGTGCCAGCGCCCCGGGGGAGTATGGCTACACCTTC.

This rearrangement joins TRBV29-1 to TRBJ2-1; unclear D gene. The V end was cut by 4 bases, the J end by 5 bases, with 18 bases between. This CDR3 is built from 15 residues. Germline CDR1 SQVTM, CDR2 ANQGSEA. The CDR3 loop reads CSVAVAFRPDNEQFF. The CDR3 bases are TGCAGCGTTGCGGTGGCGTTTCGGCCCGACAATGAGCAGTTCTTC.

This clonotype was detected a few times. V is TRBV6-4 and J is TRBJ1-6, with D hard to call. CDR1 and CDR2 from the germline V gene are MRHNA and SNTAGT. Trimming took 6 bases from V and 10 from J, leaving 13 bases between them. The CDR3 has 13 residues. CDR3 region: CASRTSIDSPLHF. The CDR3 nucleotides read TGTGCCAGCAGGACCTCGATAGACTCACCCCTCCACTTT.

The chain carries TRBV25-1 and TRBJ1-1; D is ambiguous. This CDR3 contains 11 residues. Germline values: CDR1 MGHDK, CDR2 SYGVNS. V was cut by 3 bases and J by 5 bases, with 4 bases left in between. CDR3 nucleotide sequence: TGTGCCAGCAGTGAGGGAACTGAAGCTTTCTTT. It is translated as CASSEGTEAFF.

The chain joins TRBV7-2 to TRBJ2-1; D perhaps matches TRBD2 (6 bases). V lost 5 bases, J lost 7 bases, and 12 bases lay in between. This CDR3 has 13 amino acids. Per the germline V gene, CDR1 is SGHTA and CDR2 is FQGNSA. The DNA for the CDR3 is TGTGCCAGCAGCGCGGGACGAGGGAATGAGCAGTTCTTC. It translates to CASSAGRGNEQFF.

The V gene is TRBV5-1, the J gene TRBJ2-7; D is uncertain. The CDR3 loop spans 12 amino acids. From germline, CDR1 is SGHRS and CDR2 YFSETQ. The V and J ends lost 5 bases and 0 bases respectively, with 6 bases between them. CDR3 nucleotides: TGCGCCAGCAGTACTCCCTCCTACGAGCAGTACTTC. Translation gives CASSTPSYEQYF.

This clonotype occurred a few times. The chain recombines TRBV5-1 with TRBJ2-7; D assignment may be TRBD1 or TRBD2 (6 bases each). The CDR3 is 12 residues long. From germline, CDR1 is SGHRS and CDR2 YFSETQ. Trimming removed 10 bases from V and 6 bases from J, with 17 bases in between. CDR3 bases: TGCGCCGCCGATCGTAGGGGGGTCGAGCAGTACTTC. The encoded protein is CAADRRGVEQYF.

The rearrangement uses TRBV2 and TRBJ2-7; D not resolved. Near its end, the DNA agrees better with TRBJ2-5, so the J call may be wrong. The CDR3 sequence is 13 residues long. Germline V gives CDR1 SNHLY, CDR2 FYNNEI. The CDR3 spells CASSDDIRGTQYF. For the CDR3, the DNA is TGTGCCAGCAGTGATGATATCCGAGGGACCCAGTACTTC.

The chain is built from TRBV29-1 and TRBJ1-2, with 10 nucleotides matching TRBD1. Germline loops: CDR1 SQVTM, CDR2 ANQGSEA. The CDR3 covers 14 residues. The V and J ends lost 6 bases and 5 bases, in that order; junction bases with no gene match: 9. In DNA, the CDR3 is TGCAGCGTGCCCAGACAGGGGGCTCGGTATGGCTACACCTTC. The encoded protein is CSVPRQGARYGYTF. The complete variable domain, with remaining parts taken from reference TRBV29-1 and TRBJ1-2, reads SAVISQKPSRDICQRGTSLTIQCQVDSQVTMMFWYRQQPGQSLTLIATANQGSEATYESGFVIDKFPISRPNLTFSTLTVSNMSPEDSSIYLCSVPRQGARYGYTFGSGTRLTVV.

As concerns this clonotype: An end of the junction does not agree with germline; a read error may underlie this. This chain uses TRBV9 with TRBJ1-3; a possible D gene is TRBD1 (6 bases). The CDR3 is 15 residues long. Germline CDR1 is SGDLS and CDR2 is YYNGEE. This CDR3 reads CASSLQGHSGNTVYF. CDR3 sequence (DNA): TGTGCCAGCAGCCTCCAGGGGCACTCTGGAAACACCGTATATTTT.

In this sample, this clonotype turned up a few times. This chain uses TRBV28 with TRBJ1-2; 10 bases agree with TRBD1. The germline gives CDR1 MDHEN, CDR2 SYDVKM. The CDR3 extends over 16 amino acids. V was clipped by 4 bases and J by 8 bases; unmatched bases: 13. For the CDR3, the DNA is TGTGCCAGCAGTTCACATCAAGGGGACAGGGGATGGGGCTACACCTTC. Its protein product is CASSSHQGDRGWGYTF.

This clonotype came up a few times. The chain joins TRBV6-5 to TRBJ2-7; 9 bases line up with TRBD1. Germline V lookup: CDR1 MNHEY, CDR2 SVGAGI. V lost 0 bases to trimming and J lost 3 bases; unmatched junction nucleotides: 3. There are 15 residues in the CDR3. Here the CDR3 DNA reads TGTGCCAGCAGTTACTCGACAGGGGGGTACTACGAGCAGTACTTC. Its translation: CASSYSTGGYYEQYF.

The chain joins TRBV7-8 to TRBJ2-3; TRBD2 matches 9 bases. V lost 8 bases and J lost 1; bases outside the gene matches: 4. This CDR3 is built from 14 residues. In germline, CDR1 is SGHVS, CDR2 FQNEAQ. CDR3 residues: CASRKRGGTDTQYF. DNA for the CDR3: TGTGCCAGCCGCAAGCGGGGGGGCACAGATACGCAGTATTTT.

The chain is built from TRBV21-1 and TRBJ1-1; the table's TRBD1 call for D was not verified on the DNA. TRBV21-1 has pseudogene status. The CDR3 is 16 residues long. The CDR3: CASSKGRCRGDPEAFF. The CDR3 DNA sequence: TGTGCCAGCAGCAAGGGAAGGTGCAGGGGGGATCCCGAAGCTTTCTTT.

This clonotype was detected ten times or more. The rearrangement links TRBV7-2 to TRBJ2-3, with 8 bases identical to TRBD2. The CDR3 runs 15 residues. Germline V CDR1 and CDR2: SGHTA, FQGNSA. Unmatched junction bases numbered 8, after V lost 5 bases and J lost 4 bases. The CDR3 region is CASSRSGIGADTQYF. The CDR3 bases are TGTGCCAGCAGCCGTAGCGGGATAGGTGCAGATACGCAGTATTTT.

V usage is TRBV27 and J usage is TRBJ2-7, with 9 nucleotides matching TRBD2. This CDR3 is 18 amino acids long. Unmatched junction bases numbered 18, after V lost 5 bases and J lost 4 bases. Germline loops: CDR1 MNHEY, CDR2 SMNVEV (reference sequence). CDR3 sequence: CASSMREGLAGPLYEQYF. Here the CDR3 DNA reads TGTGCCAGCAGTATGAGAGAAGGCCTAGCGGGACCCCTGTACGAGCAGTACTTC.

The V and J genes are TRBV7-9 and TRBJ2-5, with D hard to call. V was clipped by 1 base and J by 4 bases, with 13 bases between them. CDR3 length equals 15 residues. Germline values: CDR1 SEHNR, CDR2 FQNEAQ (reference sequence). In DNA, the CDR3 is TGTGCCAGCAGCTTAGATACCCTCGCGAGAGAGACCCAGTACTTC. Its protein is CASSLDTLARETQYF.

The rearrangement joins TRBV11-2 to TRBJ2-4; D tentatively reads TRBD1 or TRBD2 (5 bases each). The tail of the sequence fits TRBJ2-7 better, so the J call may be wrong. The CDR3 contains 14 residues. Germline CDR1 reads SGHAT; CDR2 reads FQNNGV. CDR3 in DNA: TGTGCCAGCAGCTTAGACGAGGGGACCTACGAGCAGTACTTC. It codes for CASSLDEGTYEQYF.

This clonotype appeared a single time. This may come from a read error, since a much larger clone is one base off. The J gene is TRBJ2-7, the V gene TRBV20-1, with 14 bases lining up with TRBD2. The J call is in doubt because the DNA end fits TRBJ2-5 better. Germline assignment: CDR1 DFQATT and CDR2 SNEGSKA (reference sequence). The CDR3 covers 13 residues. DNA of the CDR3: TGCGGCGCGACTAGCGGGGGGGCGGAGACCCAGTACTTC. It is translated as CGATSGGAETQYF.

J is TRBJ2-6 and V is TRBV20-1; unclear D gene. V lost 1 base and J lost 0, with 7 bases in between. This CDR3 has 15 amino acids. Germline CDR1 is DFQATT and CDR2 is SNEGSKA (reference sequence). This CDR3 reads CSARGPLSGANVLTF. CDR3 DNA sequence: TGCAGTGCTAGAGGCCCCCTCTCTGGGGCCAACGTCCTGACTTTC.

The V call is TRBV20-1, the J call TRBJ2-5; 7 bases line up with TRBD1. V lost 4 bases to trimming and J lost 0 bases; unmatched junction nucleotides: 8. The CDR3 is 15 residues long. Germline assignment: CDR1 DFQATT and CDR2 SNEGSKA (reference sequence). The CDR3 nucleotides are TGCAGTGCTAATGGTAGAGGGGGCAACCAAGAGACCCAGTACTTC. This translates into CSANGRGGNQETQYF.

V usage is TRBV12-5 and J usage is TRBJ2-1; no reliable D call. Trimming took 6 bases from V and 3 from J, leaving 6 bases between them. The germline V gene has CDR1 LGHNT and CDR2 FRNRAP. This CDR3 is built from 12 residues. The CDR3 is CASGPDYNEQFF. CDR3 nucleotide sequence: TGTGCTAGTGGCCCTGACTACAATGAGCAGTTCTTC.

The CDR3 bases are TGTGCCAGCAGCCCCCCGGGGGCGGTGGGGACCCAGTACTTC. It yields the protein CASSPPGAVGTQYF. The J gene is TRBJ2-5, the V gene TRBV9; tentatively, D is TRBD1 or TRBD2 (6 bases each). Trimming took 4 bases from V and 7 from J, leaving 17 bases between them. From germline, CDR1 is SGDLS and CDR2 YYNGEE. This CDR3 has 14 residues.

As regards this clonotype: Its ends do not fully match the called genes, so a read error is possible. The chain couples TRBV20-1 to TRBJ2-5; D not certain. The DNA end favors TRBJ2-7, so the J call may be wrong. This CDR3 is 14 amino acids long. Germline assignment: CDR1 DFQATT and CDR2 SNEGSKA (reference sequence). The CDR3 here is CSARGGRISYEQYF. The CDR3 nucleotides read TGCAGTGCCAGAGGCGGCAGAATCTCCTACGAGCAGTACTTC.

V and J are TRBV3-1 and TRBJ2-3, with 8 bases matching TRBD2. The V gene's germline CDR1 is LGHDT and CDR2 YNNKEL (reference sequence). The CDR3 consists of 15 residues. The ends lost 4 bases at V and 4 bases at J; junction bases unmatched: 7. In nucleotides, the CDR3 is TGTGCCAGCAGCCTCTTCGGGACTAGTCCAGATACGCAGTATTTT. Translating it yields CASSLFGTSPDTQYF.

This clonotype was detected many times. The gene calls are TRBV7-9 and TRBJ1-2, with a weak D call TRBD1 (5 bases). Trimming took off 2 bases at V and 4 bases at J, with 20 bases between the two ends. This CDR3 has 17 amino acids. Germline lookup yields CDR1 SEHNR and CDR2 FQNEAQ (reference sequence). CDR3 nucleotides: TGTGCCAGCAGCTTATCGTGGCAGGGTTATTTTGGCTATGGCTACACCTTC. Protein product: CASSLSWQGYFGYGYTF.

This clonotype was seen a few times. The chain has TRBV5-1 and TRBJ2-5, with 10 bases lining up with TRBD2. The assigned J gene may be wrong: the sequence end matches TRBJ2-7 better. The CDR3 spans 15 residues. Germline V gene data show CDR1 as SGHRS and CDR2 as YFSETQ. The CDR3 loop reads CASSSTGTSDHEQYF. DNA for the CDR3: TGCGCCAGCAGCTCAACCGGGACTAGCGACCACGAGCAGTACTTC.